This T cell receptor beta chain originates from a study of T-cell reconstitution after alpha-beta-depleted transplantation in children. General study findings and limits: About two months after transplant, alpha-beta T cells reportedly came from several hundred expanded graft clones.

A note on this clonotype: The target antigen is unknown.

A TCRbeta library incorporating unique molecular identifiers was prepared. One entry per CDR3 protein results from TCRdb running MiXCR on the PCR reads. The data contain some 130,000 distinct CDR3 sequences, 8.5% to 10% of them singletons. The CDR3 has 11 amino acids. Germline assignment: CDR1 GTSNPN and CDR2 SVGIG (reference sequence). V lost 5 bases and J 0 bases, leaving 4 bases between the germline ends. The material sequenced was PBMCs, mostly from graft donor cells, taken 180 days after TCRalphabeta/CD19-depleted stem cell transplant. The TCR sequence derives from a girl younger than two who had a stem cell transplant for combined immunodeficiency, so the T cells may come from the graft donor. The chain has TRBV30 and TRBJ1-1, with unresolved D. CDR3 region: CAWVMNTEAFF. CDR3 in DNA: TGTGCCTGGGTCATGAACACTGAAGCTTTCTTT.